This T cell receptor (beta chain) was captured by sequencing in a study of blood T cell repertoires in COVID-19. There are 15 residues in the CDR3. The junction had 3 bases not matched to a gene; V was cut back by 3 bases and J by 3 bases. Germline V gene lookup returns CDR1 SGHAT and CDR2 FQNNGV. TCRdb's table, derived via immunoSEQ multiplex PCR, lists solely in-frame clones and lacks some. The sample records hundreds of thousands of clones, roughly 90% being singletons. This receptor was identified in a woman in her seventies with COVID-19, enrolled during active disease. The chain joins TRBV11-2 to TRBJ1-4; 8 nucleotides line up with TRBD1. The source material was peripheral blood. The CDR3 sequence is CASSFGTGPNEKLFF. CDR3 DNA: TGTGCCAGCAGCTTCGGGACAGGTCCTAATGAAAAACTGTTTTTT.